Listed here are 20 T cell receptor beta chains from one sample, sequenced in a study of vaccination and CD4 T cells after COVID-19. Time point specified: late sampling 161 to 241 days after vaccination in a few convalescent patients. The treatment is: roughly nine-day PBMC culture with coronavirus spike peptide pools or control peptides (ViraFEST assay). Their antigens remain unidentified. Sequencing of cultured CD4+ T cell DNA used the Oncomine TCR Beta short-read assay. TCRdb redid the calling of the PCR reads with MiXCR, one entry per CDR3 protein. This table holds some 21,000 distinct CDR3 sequences, more than 45% found once. The sample here was CD4+ T cells from blood, cultured in vitro, taken about 7 months after SARS-CoV-2 vaccination. The receptors here all came from a human donor who had recovered from COVID-19.

In the case of this clonotype: Relative to the germline gene, one junction end is altered; a read error may explain this. The chain uses TRBV6-1 and TRBJ2-7; D gene ambiguous. This CDR3 is built from 11 residues. Looked up from germline, CDR1 is MNHNS and CDR2 is SASEGT. The CDR3 spells CASSTPPNADF. CDR3 in DNA: TGTGCCAGCAGTACCCCCCCGAATGCGGACTTC.

The V call is TRBV20-1, the J call TRBJ2-5; D gene ambiguous. Trimming shortened V by 0 bases and J by 7 bases, and 15 bases separated the two germline ends. The germline V gene has CDR1 DFQATT and CDR2 SNEGSKA (reference sequence). This CDR3 has 14 residues. DNA of the CDR3: TGCAGTGCTAGAGACCCGGGCCCGGGTGGGACCCAGTACTTC. Protein sequence: CSARDPGPGGTQYF.

V usage is TRBV6-5 and J usage is TRBJ2-1; 8 nucleotides align to TRBD2. The CDR3 is made up of 14 amino acids. With V trimmed by 2 bases and J by 6 bases, 3 bases remained unmatched. Per the germline V gene, CDR1 is MNHEY and CDR2 is SVGAGI. CDR3 sequence reads: CASSYTGGPNEQFF. The CDR3 DNA sequence: TGTGCCAGCAGTTACACGGGAGGGCCCAATGAGCAGTTCTTC.

The chain couples TRBV2 to TRBJ1-1; no clear D. The CDR3 length is 14 residues. Per germline, CDR1 SNHLY and CDR2 FYNNEI. Deletions cut 7 bases from V and 4 bases from J, with 16 bases between. This CDR3 is CASTGRQVITEAFF. The CDR3 coding sequence is TGTGCCAGCACCGGGAGGCAGGTGATCACTGAAGCTTTCTTT.

This chain connects TRBV6-2 or TRBV6-3 to TRBJ2-1, with 7 bases aligning to TRBD1. CDR1 and CDR2 from the germline V gene are MNHEY and SVGEGT. The CDR3 consists of 15 residues. Losses at the gene ends were 6 bases for V and 10 bases for J; bases not matched to a gene: 15. The CDR3 DNA reads as TGTGCCAGCAGCCCCTGGCCTGCAGGGGGAATGGAGCAGTTCTTC. Amino acid sequence: CASSPWPAGGMEQFF.

The chain joins TRBV20-1 to TRBJ1-6, with TRBD1 as a possible D gene (5 bases). CDR3 length equals 13 residues. The germline V gene has CDR1 DFQATT and CDR2 SNEGSKA (reference sequence). Trimming shortened V by 6 bases and J by 5 bases, and 11 bases separated the two germline ends. CDR3 sequence reads: CSAAGGDNSPLHF. The DNA of the CDR3 is TGCAGTGCCGCGGGGGGAGATAATTCACCCCTCCACTTT.

This chain uses TRBV5-1 with TRBJ2-6; D perhaps matches TRBD1 (5 bases). The CDR3 has 15 amino acids. V was clipped by 5 bases and J by 2 bases, with 11 bases between them. Looked up from germline, CDR1 is SGHRS and CDR2 is YFSETQ. The DNA of the CDR3 is TGCGCCAGCAGACCTAGGGGTGCTGGGGCCAACGTCCTGACTTTC. The encoded protein is CASRPRGAGANVLTF.

The chain is built from TRBV24-1 and TRBJ2-1; 11 bases are shared with TRBD1. CDR1 and CDR2 (germline): KGHDR, SFDVKD. V was clipped by 4 bases and J by 2 bases; unmatched bases: 6. There are 17 residues in the CDR3. The CDR3 spells CATSESPGQGAYNEQFF. For the CDR3, the DNA is TGTGCCACCAGTGAGTCCCCGGGACAGGGGGCCTACAATGAGCAGTTCTTC.

This chain uses TRBV27 with TRBJ2-1, with D possibly TRBD2 on 6 matching bases. Germline-derived CDR1 and CDR2 are MNHEY and SMNVEV (reference sequence). The CDR3 spans 17 residues. Trimming left V 6 bases short and J 6 bases short, with 24 bases between. CDR3 sequence reads: CASSFHLTSILGNEQFF. The CDR3 DNA follows: TGTGCCAGCAGCTTCCACCTGACTAGTATTTTGGGCAATGAGCAGTTCTTC.

The gene calls are TRBV6-1 and TRBJ1-6, with 8 bases identical to TRBD1. CDR1 and CDR2 (germline): MNHNS, SASEGT. CDR3 length: 14 amino acids. Trimming took 5 bases from V and 11 from J; bases not matched to a gene: 8. CDR3 bases: TGTGCCAGCAGTACACATCAGGGGGCGGCACCCCTCCACTTT. The encoded protein is CASSTHQGAAPLHF.

The V and J genes are TRBV5-4 and TRBJ2-3; D gene unclear. CDR3 length equals 13 residues. Germline lookup yields CDR1 SGHNT and CDR2 YYREEE (reference sequence). Trimming pared 0 bases from V and 6 bases from J, leaving 8 bases between. As DNA, the CDR3 is TGTGCCAGCAGCTTGGGACACGGGGATACGCAGTATTTT. It translates to CASSLGHGDTQYF.

J is TRBJ1-5 and V is TRBV6-1; 7 positions match TRBD1. Trimming removed 6 bases from V and 7 bases from J; junction bases left unmatched: 6. From germline, CDR1 is MNHNS and CDR2 SASEGT. The CDR3 consists of 13 residues. The DNA of the CDR3 is TGTGCCAGCAGGCCCACAGGGGAGCAGCCCCAGCATTTT. This codes for CASRPTGEQPQHF.

The chain has TRBV27 and TRBJ2-3, with 7 bases fitting TRBD2. The germline gives CDR1 MNHEY, CDR2 SMNVEV (reference sequence). J lost 0 bases, V lost 4 bases, and 16 bases had no gene match. CDR3 length: 19 residues. DNA for the CDR3: TGTGCCAGCAGTTCACCCGCTAGCGGAAGATCCCCTAGCACAGATACGCAGTATTTT. Its protein is CASSSPASGRSPSTDTQYF.

This clonotype was counted between two and nine times. The J gene is TRBJ2-5, the V gene TRBV7-2, with a possible D match to TRBD1 (5 bases). The germline gives CDR1 SGHTA, CDR2 FQGNSA. CDR3 length: 14 residues. Trimming removed 2 bases at V and 0 bases at J, with 7 bases between. CDR3 DNA: TGTGCCAGCAGCTTACCGGACAACCAAGAGACCCAGTACTTC. Its translation is CASSLPDNQETQYF.

This clonotype appeared a few times. CDR3 residues: CSAQDLRGTQYF. CDR3 coding DNA: TGCAGTGCCCAGGACTTAAGGGGGACCCAGTACTTC. The chain joins TRBV20-1 to TRBJ2-5; D is possibly TRBD1 or TRBD2 (5 bases each). Germline CDR1 is DFQATT and CDR2 is SNEGSKA (reference sequence). This CDR3 has 12 amino acids. With 6 bases removed from V and 7 bases from J, the gap between germline ends came to 15 bases.

This chain uses TRBV5-6 with TRBJ2-5, with D possibly being TRBD2 (6 bases). V lost 4 bases and J 2 bases, leaving 12 bases between the germline ends. Germline V gives CDR1 SGHDT, CDR2 YYEEEE. CDR3 length: 14 amino acids. CDR3 protein: CASSTTSFQETQYF. Here the CDR3 DNA reads TGTGCCAGCAGCACCACTAGCTTTCAAGAGACCCAGTACTTC.

This chain links TRBV24-1 with TRBJ2-1; the match to TRBD2 covers 11 bases. This CDR3 is built from 15 residues. Per germline, CDR1 KGHDR and CDR2 SFDVKD. With V trimmed by 5 bases and J by 5 bases, 4 bases remained unmatched. CDR3 in DNA: TGTGCCACCAGTGGCCTAGCGGGAGGTAACAATGAGCAGTTCTTC. Translating it yields CATSGLAGGNNEQFF.

V gene TRBV20-1 combines with J gene TRBJ2-7; 12 bases fit TRBD2. The CDR3 has 14 amino acids. Germline CDR1 DFQATT, CDR2 SNEGSKA (reference sequence). After removal of 7 bases from V and 5 bases from J, the junction contained 9 bases not matched to a gene. The CDR3 coding sequence is TGCAGTGTTCAGACGACTAGCGGGAGCCACGAGCAGTACTTC. The encoded protein is CSVQTTSGSHEQYF.

This chain connects TRBV6-1 to TRBJ2-3; unclear D gene. V was shortened by 9 bases and J by 5 bases, with 15 bases between the two germline ends. CDR3 length: 13 amino acids. The germline V gene encodes CDR1 MNHNS and CDR2 SASEGT. The CDR3 region has the DNA TGTGCCAGTATGGGTGTGCTTATAGATACGCAGTATTTT. As protein: CASMGVLIDTQYF.

The chain carries TRBV7-2 and TRBJ2-1, with 8 bases lining up with TRBD2. CDR3 length: 15 residues. Germline V CDR1 and CDR2: SGHTA, FQGNSA. Trimming at V came to 0 bases and at J to 4 bases, leaving 2 bases not matched to a gene. The CDR3 bases are TGTGCCAGCAGCTTAGCAGCGGGAGCTTACAATGAGCAGTTCTTC. Protein product: CASSLAAGAYNEQFF.